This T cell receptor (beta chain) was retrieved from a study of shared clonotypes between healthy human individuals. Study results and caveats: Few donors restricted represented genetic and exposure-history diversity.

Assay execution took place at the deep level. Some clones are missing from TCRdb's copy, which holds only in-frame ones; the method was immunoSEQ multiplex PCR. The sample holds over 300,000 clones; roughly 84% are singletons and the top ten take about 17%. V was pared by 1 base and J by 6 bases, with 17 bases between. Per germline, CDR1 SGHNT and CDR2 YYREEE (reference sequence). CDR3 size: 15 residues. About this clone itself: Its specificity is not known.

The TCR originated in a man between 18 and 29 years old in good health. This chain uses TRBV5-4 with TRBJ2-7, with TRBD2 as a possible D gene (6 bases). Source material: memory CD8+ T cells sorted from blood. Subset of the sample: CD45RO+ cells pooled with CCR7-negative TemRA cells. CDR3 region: CASSLYSGGTGEQYF. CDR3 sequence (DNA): TGTGCCAGCAGCTTGTATAGCGGAGGAACCGGCGAGCAGTACTTC.